The sequence of this T cell receptor beta chain was determined in a study of T-cell reconstitution after alpha-beta-depleted transplantation in children. Overall study findings and caveats: Surviving recipient T cells and thymic progenitors accounted for the high day-60 TCRbeta diversity observed in some patients. Diversity and T-cell counts at one year after transplant derived mostly from new T cells. By about two months after transplant, alpha-beta T cells reportedly arose from several hundred graft clones that had expanded.

This clonotype was seen at least ten times. The antigen is unknown. TCRbeta library construction was performed incorporating unique molecular identifiers. TCRdb ran MiXCR on the PCR reads and lists one entry per CDR3 protein. The sample has more than 85,000 distinct CDR3 sequences, 4.5% to 7.5% seen once. CDR1 is SGHVS, CDR2 FQNEAQ, per germline. Trimming shortened V by 2 bases and J by 2 bases, and 7 bases separated the two germline ends. There are 14 residues in the CDR3. The clonotype was recovered from a female patient between 2 and 15 years old who had a stem cell transplant for Fanconi anemia, so the T cells may come from the graft donor. This material consisted of PBMCs, mostly from graft donor cells, taken 60 days after TCRalphabeta/CD19-depleted stem cell transplant. The rearrangement uses TRBV7-8 and TRBJ1-3; the D is unclear. The CDR3: CASSLTLAGNTIYF. CDR3 DNA sequence: TGTGCCAGCAGCTTAACTTTGGCTGGAAACACCATATATTTT.